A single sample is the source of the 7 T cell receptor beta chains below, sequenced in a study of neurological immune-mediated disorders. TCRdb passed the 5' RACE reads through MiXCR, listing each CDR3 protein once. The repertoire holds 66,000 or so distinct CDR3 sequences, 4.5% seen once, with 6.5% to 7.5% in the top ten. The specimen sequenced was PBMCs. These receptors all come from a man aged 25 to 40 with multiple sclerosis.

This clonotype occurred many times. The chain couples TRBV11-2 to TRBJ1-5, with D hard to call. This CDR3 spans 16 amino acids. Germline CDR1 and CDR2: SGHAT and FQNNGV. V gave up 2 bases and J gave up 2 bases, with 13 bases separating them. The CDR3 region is CASSLLGRGGNQPQHF. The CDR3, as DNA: TGTGCCAGCAGCTTATTGGGCCGCGGGGGCAATCAGCCCCAGCATTTT.

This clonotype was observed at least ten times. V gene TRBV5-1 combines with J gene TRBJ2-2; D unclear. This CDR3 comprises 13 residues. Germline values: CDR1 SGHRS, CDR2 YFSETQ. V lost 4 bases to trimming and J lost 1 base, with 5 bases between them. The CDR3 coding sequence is TGCGCCAGCAGCCAAGGGAACACCGGGGAGCTGTTTTTT. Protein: CASSQGNTGELFF.

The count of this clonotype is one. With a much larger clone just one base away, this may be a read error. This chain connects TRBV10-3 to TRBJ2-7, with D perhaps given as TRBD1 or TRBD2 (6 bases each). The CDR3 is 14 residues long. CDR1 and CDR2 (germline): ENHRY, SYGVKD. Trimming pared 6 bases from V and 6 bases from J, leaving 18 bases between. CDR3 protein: CAIRMTRGGREQYF. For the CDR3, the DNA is TGTGCCATCAGGATGACTAGAGGGGGGCGCGAGCAGTACTTC.

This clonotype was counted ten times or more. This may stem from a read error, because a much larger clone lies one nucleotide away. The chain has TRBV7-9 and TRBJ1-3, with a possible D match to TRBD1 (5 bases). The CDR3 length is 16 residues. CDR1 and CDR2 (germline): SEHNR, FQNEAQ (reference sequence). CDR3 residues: CASSLAPGSTGKTIYF. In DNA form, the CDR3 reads TGTGCCAGCAGCTTAGCGCCAGGGAGCACTGGAAAAACCATATATTTT.

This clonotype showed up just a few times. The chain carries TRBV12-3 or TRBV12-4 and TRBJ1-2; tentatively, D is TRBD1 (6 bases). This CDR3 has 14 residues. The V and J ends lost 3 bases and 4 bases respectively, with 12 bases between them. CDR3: CASSLRQVTYGYTF. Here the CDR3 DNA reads TGTGCCAGCAGTTTGCGACAGGTGACCTATGGCTACACCTTC.

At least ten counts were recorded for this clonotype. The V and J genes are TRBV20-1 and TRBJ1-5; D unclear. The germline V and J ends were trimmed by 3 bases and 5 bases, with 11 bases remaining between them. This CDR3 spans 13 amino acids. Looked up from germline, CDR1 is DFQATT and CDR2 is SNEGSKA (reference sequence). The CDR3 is CSASKSADQPQHF. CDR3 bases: TGCAGTGCTAGCAAGTCGGCGGATCAGCCCCAGCATTTT.

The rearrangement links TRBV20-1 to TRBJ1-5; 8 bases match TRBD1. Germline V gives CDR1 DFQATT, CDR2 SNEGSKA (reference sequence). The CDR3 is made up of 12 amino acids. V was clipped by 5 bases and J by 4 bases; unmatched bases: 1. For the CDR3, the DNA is TGCAGTGCTCGACAGGGGAATCAGCCCCAGCATTTT. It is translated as CSARQGNQPQHF.